Following are 21 T cell receptor beta chains from one sample sequenced in a study of blood T cell repertoires in COVID-19. Assay used: immunoSEQ multiplex PCR; TCRdb lists only in-frame clones, some missing. Among about 200,000 clones listed, about 85% were seen once. Sequencing was carried out using peripheral blood. The receptor set was obtained from a man between 40 and 49 years old with acute or convalescent COVID-19.

The chain carries TRBV6-5 and TRBJ1-2; unclear D gene. Germline CDR1 reads MNHEY; CDR2 reads SVGAGI. V was shortened by 3 bases and J by 2 bases, with 7 bases between the two germline ends. This CDR3 region has 13 residues. The DNA for the CDR3 is TGTGCCAGCAGTTATACCGGGAACTATGGCTACACCTTC. It is translated as CASSYTGNYGYTF.

The chain links TRBV27 to TRBJ1-1; 8 bases fit TRBD1. This CDR3 has 13 residues. J gave up 5 bases and V 7 bases, and 6 bases lay outside the gene matches. CDR1 and CDR2 from the germline V gene are MNHEY and SMNVEV (reference sequence). DNA for the CDR3: TGTGCCAGCAACGGACAGGGTGTGACTGAAGCTTTCTTT. Residues: CASNGQGVTEAFF.

The chain is built from TRBV9 and TRBJ1-1; 7 nucleotides align to TRBD1. In germline, CDR1 is SGDLS, CDR2 YYNGEE. The CDR3 contains 16 residues. V was pared by 0 bases and J by 1 base, with 6 bases of the junction left unmatched. The CDR3 reads CASSVVNRGWNTEAFF. CDR3 DNA sequence: TGTGCCAGCAGCGTAGTGAACAGGGGCTGGAACACTGAAGCTTTCTTT.

The chain employs TRBV2 and TRBJ1-6; D may be TRBD1 (6 bases). This CDR3 region has 14 residues. Trimming pared 7 bases from V and 7 bases from J, leaving 14 bases between. Germline CDR1 is SNHLY and CDR2 is FYNNEI. The CDR3 sequence is CASKQTGMNSPLHF. CDR3 in DNA: TGTGCCAGCAAGCAAACAGGGATGAATTCACCCCTCCACTTT.

V and J are TRBV7-9 and TRBJ2-1, with 8 positions matching TRBD2. Germline V gene lookup returns CDR1 SEHNR and CDR2 FQNEAQ (reference sequence). The CDR3 consists of 16 residues. V lost 7 bases and J lost 7; bases outside the gene matches: 15. CDR3 sequence: CASTLIRGGIWNEQFF. The CDR3 bases are TGTGCCAGCACCTTGATCCGGGGGGGAATTTGGAATGAGCAGTTCTTC.

The chain joins TRBV7-3 to TRBJ2-1, with 7 bases identical to TRBD1. V trimming: 5 bases; J trimming: 7 bases; junction bases outside the gene matches: 8. CDR1 and CDR2 from the germline V gene are SGHTA and FQGTGA. The CDR3 is made up of 14 amino acids. Written as DNA, the CDR3 is TGTGCCAGCAGCCTGACAGGGAATGGGAATGAGCAGTTCTTC. It codes for CASSLTGNGNEQFF.

V gene TRBV5-1 combines with J gene TRBJ1-1; D is perhaps TRBD1 (6 bases). Trimming left V 4 bases short and J 5 bases short, with 15 bases between. Germline V gene data show CDR1 as SGHRS and CDR2 as YFSETQ. This CDR3 has 14 residues. The CDR3 protein is CASSPDSYNTEAFF. The CDR3, as DNA: TGCGCCAGCAGCCCGGACAGTTATAATACTGAAGCTTTCTTT. Looking up the rest from reference TRBV5-1 and TRBJ1-1 gives the full variable domain: KAGVTQTPRYLIKTRGQQVTLSCSPISGHRSVSWYQQTPGQGLQFLFEYFSETQRNKGNFPGRFSGRQFSNSRSEMNVSTLELGDSALYLCASSPDSYNTEAFFGQGTRLTVV.

The chain combines TRBV28 with TRBJ1-4; 7 nucleotides line up with TRBD1. The CDR3 has 15 amino acids. Germline V gives CDR1 MDHEN, CDR2 SYDVKM. After removal of 4 bases from V and 8 bases from J, the junction contained 10 bases not matched to a gene. The CDR3 coding sequence is TGTGCCAGCAGTTCTCCGACAGGGTTTGGCGAAAAACTGTTTTTT. Translating it yields CASSSPTGFGEKLFF.

The chain combines TRBV7-3 with TRBJ2-5; 7 nucleotides agree with TRBD2. The CDR3 is 14 amino acids. The germline V gene encodes CDR1 SGHTA and CDR2 FQGTGA. V trimming: 0 bases; J trimming: 3 bases; junction bases outside the gene matches: 1. The CDR3 sequence: CASSLTAGKETQYF. The CDR3 nucleotides are TGTGCCAGCAGCTTAACAGCGGGGAAAGAGACCCAGTACTTC.

The DNA for the CDR3 is TGTGCCAGCAGTAGATCTCGACCGGGACAGGGCCCCGAGACCCAGTACTTC. Translating it yields CASSRSRPGQGPETQYF. The rearrangement joins TRBV6-6 to TRBJ2-5, with 9 nucleotides matching TRBD1. V gave up 5 bases and J gave up 5 bases; unmatched junction bases: 15. Germline lookup yields CDR1 MNHNY and CDR2 SVGAGI (reference sequence). This CDR3 is built from 17 residues.

V is TRBV11-2 and J is TRBJ2-5; a weak D match, TRBD2 (5 bases). Germline CDR1 and CDR2: SGHAT and FQNNGV. The CDR3 is made up of 14 amino acids. V was cut by 5 bases and J by 2 bases, with 12 bases left in between. The CDR3 spells CASSGLRGQETQYF. Written as DNA, the CDR3 is TGTGCCAGCAGCGGGCTCCGGGGACAAGAGACCCAGTACTTC.

The V and J genes are TRBV4-2 and TRBJ2-7; 9 positions match TRBD1. This CDR3 region has 18 residues. V shed 0 bases and J 0 bases; nucleotides not matched to a gene: 9. Germline loops: CDR1 LGHNA, CDR2 YNFKEQ. The CDR3 DNA follows: TGTGCCAGCAGCCAAGATAGGACCGGGACAGGGAACTCCTACGAGCAGTACTTC. Translating gives CASSQDRTGTGNSYEQYF.

This clone was found a few times. The V and J genes are TRBV7-9 and TRBJ1-2; D call uncertain. The CDR3 consists of 14 residues. Germline V gives CDR1 SEHNR, CDR2 FQNEAQ (reference sequence). V was shortened by 0 bases and J by 6 bases, with 11 bases between the two germline ends. The CDR3 loop reads CASSLAQASDGYTF. CDR3 bases: TGTGCCAGCAGCTTAGCTCAGGCCTCGGATGGCTACACCTTC.

This clone occurred a few times. This chain uses TRBV9 with TRBJ2-7, with TRBD1 identical over 7 bases. The V segment lost 4 bases and the J segment 6 bases; nucleotides outside the gene matches: 13. The germline V gene encodes CDR1 SGDLS and CDR2 YYNGEE. The CDR3 covers 15 residues. As DNA, the CDR3 is TGTGCCAGCAGCCCCCCCGGACAGGTTATGGCCGAGCAGTACTTC. The encoded protein is CASSPPGQVMAEQYF.

V usage is TRBV29-1 and J usage is TRBJ2-7; 11 nucleotides match TRBD2. There are 13 residues in the CDR3. V shed 7 bases and J 5 bases; nucleotides not matched to a gene: 7. Germline CDR1 and CDR2: SQVTM and ANQGSEA. The CDR3: CSGYSGGADEQYF. The CDR3 DNA reads TGCAGCGGGTATAGCGGGGGGGCCGACGAGCAGTACTTC.

The chain couples TRBV18 to TRBJ1-2, with D unclear. CDR1 and CDR2 from the germline V gene are KGHSH and LQKENI. V lost 3 bases and J 3 bases, leaving 11 bases between the germline ends. The CDR3 spans 14 residues. CDR3 sequence reads: CASSPTLLDYGYTF. The CDR3 DNA is TGTGCCAGCTCACCTACTCTCTTGGACTATGGCTACACCTTC.

The chain's CDR3 is CASSFAGEGSKNIQYF. In DNA, the CDR3 is TGTGCCAGCAGTTTCGCAGGGGAGGGTTCCAAAAACATTCAGTACTTC. The chain combines TRBV28 with TRBJ2-4; tentative D call: TRBD2 (7 bases). Trimming removed 3 bases at V and 2 bases at J, with 14 bases between. The CDR3 extends over 16 amino acids. Germline CDR1 MDHEN, CDR2 SYDVKM.

This chain links TRBV12-3 or TRBV12-4 with TRBJ1-1; D is unresolved. Deletions cut 5 bases from V and 1 base from J, with 8 bases between. This CDR3 region has 13 residues. For the CDR3, the DNA is TGTGCCAGCAGTCCAGAACGGAACACTGAAGCTTTCTTT. Translating it yields CASSPERNTEAFF.

The rearrangement links TRBV30 to TRBJ2-7, with D possibly TRBD2 on 5 matching bases. Germline V gene sequence: CDR1 GTSNPN, CDR2 SVGIG (reference sequence). V was pared by 4 bases and J by 4 bases, with 17 bases between. This CDR3 has 14 amino acids. The CDR3 sequence is CAWTPGILSYEQYF. The CDR3 DNA reads TGTGCCTGGACTCCGGGGATTTTATCGTACGAGCAGTACTTC.

The genes are TRBV28 and TRBJ1-2; D unresolved. With 3 bases removed from V and 4 bases from J, the gap between germline ends came to 3 bases. The V gene's germline CDR1 is MDHEN and CDR2 SYDVKM. The CDR3 spans 11 residues. The CDR3 DNA follows: TGTGCCAGCAGTTTTCGCTATGGCTACACCTTC. The encoded protein is CASSFRYGYTF.

J is TRBJ1-2 and V is TRBV9, with 7 nucleotides matching TRBD1. J lost 0 bases, V lost 2 bases, and 7 bases had no gene match. This CDR3 has 16 residues. CDR1 is SGDLS and CDR2 is YYNGEE in the germline V gene. The CDR3 DNA follows: TGTGCCAGCAGCGTTGACAGGGAAAGGGCTAACTATGGCTACACCTTC. Encoded protein: CASSVDRERANYGYTF.